A selection of T cell receptor beta chains follows, all from one sample in a study of T cells in Graves' hyperthyroidism and ophthalmopathy. TCRdb used MiXCR to reprocess the multiplex PCR reads, holding one entry per CDR3 protein. The sample shows 350,000 to 500,000 distinct CDR3 sequences, roughly an eighth of them seen only once. The sequencing sample was made of blood. These receptors originate from a woman aged 18-35 years with Graves' hyperthyroidism. CDR3s include the opening cysteine and the closing phenylalanine or tryptophan. The order of the fields is J gene, D gene, V gene, clone size, CDR3 DNA, CDR3 protein. A D gene is named only where the DNA matches it firmly. Expanded clones are given a class, and other clones once, few, many or no size at all.

TRBJ1-2,TRBD1,TRBV6-2/TRBV6-3,.,TGTGCCAGCAGTTACGGTCGACAGGGGCATGGCTACACCTTC,CASSYGRQGHGYTF
TRBJ2-1,TRBD2,TRBV27,many,TGTGCCACCTCAGGACTAGCGGGAGCCTACAATGAGCAGTTCTTC,CATSGLAGAYNEQFF
TRBJ1-6,.,TRBV28,many,TGTGCCAGCAGCAGGACGCATTCACCCCTCCACTTT,CASSRTHSPLHF
TRBJ1-2,TRBD1,TRBV5-1,few,TGCGCCACCTCAAAGGGACAGGGGGCGCTTAGCGGCTACACCTTC,CATSKGQGALSGYTF
TRBJ1-2,.,TRBV3-1,many,TGTGCCAGCAGCCAAGGTTTACAGGCGTCAATTGGCTACACCTTC,CASSQGLQASIGYTF
TRBJ1-5,TRBD1,TRBV25-1,many,TGTGCCAGCAGTGAAACCGGGACAGGGTTCAATCAGCCCCAGCATTTT,CASSETGTGFNQPQHF
TRBJ1-2,.,TRBV5-4,few,TGTGCCAGCAGCGCAATAGGACCTAACTATAGCTACACCTTC,CASSAIGPNYSYTF
TRBJ2-7,.,TRBV7-9,many,TGTGCCAGCAAGGGCAGGGAGAACTACGAGCAGTACTTC,CASKGRENYEQYF
TRBJ2-7,.,TRBV20-1,.,TGCAGTGCTAGGAGCGGCTCCTACGAGCAGTACTTC,CSARSGSYEQYF
TRBJ2-1,TRBD2,TRBV27,many,TGTGCCAGCCGGGCGGGAGTCGACAATGAGCAGTTCTTC,CASRAGVDNEQFF
TRBJ1-2,.,TRBV12-3/TRBV12-4,many,TGTGCCAGCAGTTCGACAGCCCAGGGTACCTATGGCTACACCTTC,CASSSTAQGTYGYTF
TRBJ2-3,TRBD2,TRBV20-1,.,TGCAGTGCTAGAGGAGAGTCTAGCGGGAGACGAGATACGCAGTATTTT,CSARGESSGRRDTQYF
TRBJ2-7,TRBD1,TRBV4-3,few,TGCGCCAGCAGCCAGGCCGGACAGGGCTACGAGCAGTACTTC,CASSQAGQGYEQYF
TRBJ2-5,.,TRBV11-2,many,TGTGCCAGCAGCTTAGGGGACCAAGAGACCCAGTACTTC,CASSLGDQETQYF
TRBJ2-7,.,TRBV7-2,many,TGTGCCAGCAGGCTTCCTGGCCGCTACGAGCAGTACTTC,CASRLPGRYEQYF
TRBJ1-2,TRBD1,TRBV3-1,many,TGTGCCAGCAGCCAGGTGCCGGGACAGCTAAACTATGGCTACACCTTC,CASSQVPGQLNYGYTF
TRBJ1-5,.,TRBV27,few,TGTGCCAGCAGTTCAATCAGGGGAGGTGGTCAGCCCCAGCATTTT,CASSSIRGGGQPQHF
TRBJ1-2,TRBD1,TRBV27,many,TGTGCCAGCAGTATAATGGGACAGTATGGCTACACCTTC,CASSIMGQYGYTF
TRBJ2-7,TRBD2,TRBV7-9,.,TGTGCCAGCAGCACGGGGACTAGCGGGCGCTACAAAGCCCACGAGCAGTACTTC,CASSTGTSGRYKAHEQYF
TRBJ1-3,.,TRBV4-3,many,TGCGCCAGCAGCCAGATCGGTGGAAACACCATATATTTT,CASSQIGGNTIYF
TRBJ2-6,.,TRBV7-2,few,TGTGCCAGCAGTATTACAGGCGCATCTAGGGCCAACGTCCTGACTTTC,CASSITGASRANVLTF
TRBJ1-2,TRBD1,TRBV3-1,.,TGTGCCAGCAGCCAATTCGACAGGGCGAACTATGGCTACACCTTC,CASSQFDRANYGYTF
TRBJ1-1,.,TRBV29-1,.,TGCAGCGCCCGACCGAGGGGAAACACTGAAGCTTTCTTT,CSARPRGNTEAFF
TRBJ1-2,TRBD1,TRBV28,many,TGTGCCAGCAAGACAGGGTCTCAACCCTATGGCTACACCTTC,CASKTGSQPYGYTF
TRBJ2-7,TRBD1,TRBV28,many,TGTGCCAGCAGTCCCTCCGGGACAGACTACGAGCAGTACTTC,CASSPSGTDYEQYF
TRBJ2-7,TRBD2,TRBV28,many,TGTGCCATCACCAGTAGCGGGACTAGCGGGAGGAGGCACGAGCAGTACTTC,CAITSSGTSGRRHEQYF
TRBJ2-3,TRBD2,TRBV4-1,few,TGCGCCAGCAGCCAGGAGACTAGCGGGAGGCTAAGCACAGATACGCAGTATTTT,CASSQETSGRLSTDTQYF
TRBJ2-1,TRBD2,TRBV20-1,.,TGCAGTGCAACCGGGACTAGGACCCGCAATGAGCAGTTCTTC,CSATGTRTRNEQFF
TRBJ2-4,TRBD1,TRBV14,few,TGTGCCAGCAGCCAAGGTTTCCGGACAGGCCGTTTTGTGTCCAAAAACATTCAGTACTTC,CASSQGFRTGRFVSKNIQYF
TRBJ2-7,.,TRBV4-2,few,TGTGCCAGTAGCCTCAGGGAGGAGCAGTACTTC,CASSLREEQYF
TRBJ2-1,TRBD2,TRBV7-2,.,TGTGCCAGCACCGGGCTAGCGGCCAATGAGCAGTTCTTC,CASTGLAANEQFF
TRBJ2-7,.,TRBV10-3,.,TGTGCCATCAGTGGAATGGACAGATCCTACGAGCAGTACTTC,CAISGMDRSYEQYF
TRBJ1-1,.,TRBV20-1,many,TGCAGTGCCCCACCAACCCGAGCCACGGGCACTGAAGCTTTCTTT,CSAPPTRATGTEAFF
TRBJ2-1,TRBD2,TRBV20-1,many,TGCAGTGCTACAGGACTAGCGGGAGCTTACAATGAGCAGTTCTTC,CSATGLAGAYNEQFF
TRBJ2-7,.,TRBV2,many,TGTGCCAGCAGTGAAGCTACCGGGACACACTACGAGCAGTACTTC,CASSEATGTHYEQYF
TRBJ2-7,TRBD2,TRBV7-8,.,TGTGCCAGCAGCTTAGGATCTAGCGGGAGTTTGGGGGAGCAGTACTTC,CASSLGSSGSLGEQYF
TRBJ1-2,TRBD1,TRBV30,.,TGTGCCTGGAGTCACGGACAGGGGGTGCCCGGCTACACCTTC,CAWSHGQGVPGYTF
TRBJ1-6,.,TRBV7-2,many,TGTGCCAGCAGCTTAGCGGCAGTGACTAATTCACCCCTCCACTTT,CASSLAAVTNSPLHF
TRBJ2-3,TRBD2,TRBV25-1,few,TGTGCCAGCAGTGATTCTAGCGGCCTTAGCACAGATACGCAGTATTTT,CASSDSSGLSTDTQYF
TRBJ2-1,.,TRBV29-1,many,TGCAGCGTTTTTGGCTCTCCATTACAAGATGAGCAGTTCTTC,CSVFGSPLQDEQFF
TRBJ2-7,TRBD1,TRBV6-2/TRBV6-3,many,TGTGCCAGCAGCCCCTGGGACAGCACCTACGAGCAGTACTTC,CASSPWDSTYEQYF
TRBJ2-7,TRBD1,TRBV19,.,TGTGCCAGTAGTATCTTAGGGGGCGCGTTAACGAACGAGCAGTACTTC,CASSILGGALTNEQYF
TRBJ2-5,TRBD2,TRBV29-1,many,TGCAGCGTTGATCGTGCTAGCGGGAGGGGCGAGACCCAGTACTTC,CSVDRASGRGETQYF
TRBJ2-5,TRBD2,TRBV7-2,.,TGTGCCAGCAGCTTAGTTCTGGCGGGAGGAGAGACCCAGTACTTC,CASSLVLAGGETQYF
TRBJ2-7,TRBD2,TRBV27,many,TGTGCCAGCAGTGCCCAACTAGCGGGAGTCGCCCGCGAGCAGTACTTC,CASSAQLAGVAREQYF
TRBJ1-4,TRBD1,TRBV11-2,few,TGTGCCAGCAGCTCCCCTCGGGACAGGGGTAATGAAAAACTGTTTTTT,CASSSPRDRGNEKLFF
TRBJ2-2,.,TRBV2,many,TGTGCCAGCAGTGAAGCGTGGGCGAACACCGGGGAGCTGTTTTTT,CASSEAWANTGELFF
TRBJ2-6,.,TRBV28,many,TGTGCCAGCAGTTTCCCCGGCAGGGATAATCACGTCCTGACTTTC,CASSFPGRDNHVLTF
TRBJ1-2,.,TRBV12-3/TRBV12-4,few,TGTGCCAGCAGTTTAGGGAGCCGACAGGACGAACACTATGGCTACACCTTC,CASSLGSRQDEHYGYTF
TRBJ2-7,.,TRBV7-2,many,TGTGCCAGCAGCTTAGCCCCGAACTTCGGTGGGGGTTTCGAGCAGTACTTC,CASSLAPNFGGGFEQYF
TRBJ2-3,TRBD2,TRBV5-6,few,TGTGCCAGCAGCTTGGTCTTAGCGGGAGATACGCAGTATTTT,CASSLVLAGDTQYF
TRBJ1-1,.,TRBV10-3,.,TGTGCCATCAGTGAAAGGTCGGGTTACGGATTTTCAGGCACTGAAGCTTTCTTT,CAISERSGYGFSGTEAFF
TRBJ2-7,TRBD2,TRBV9,.,TGTGCCAGCAGCGCCGGGACTAGCGGGAGGGCCGAAGAGCAGTACTTC,CASSAGTSGRAEEQYF